The 8 T cell receptor beta chains reported below all come from one sample, sequenced in a study of T cell responses to AZD1222 COVID-19 vaccine. The repertoire was sequenced with immunoSEQ multiplex PCR; TCRdb's copy has only in-frame clones and lacks some. The table lists around 130,000 clones, 92% of them singletons. This sample comprised peripheral blood, obtained 28 days after the second AZD1222 dose. The receptors originated from an adult who received the AZD1222 COVID-19 vaccine.

The CDR3 spells CASVTGGRGSNQPQHF. CDR3 coding DNA: TGCGCCAGCGTTACAGGGGGTCGAGGTAGCAATCAGCCCCAGCATTTT. The V and J genes are TRBV10-1 and TRBJ1-5; 8 bases are shared with TRBD1. The CDR3 runs 16 residues. The germline V gene has CDR1 WNHNN and CDR2 SYGVQD (reference sequence). With V trimmed by 8 bases and J by 0 bases, 9 bases remained unmatched.

This clone was observed a single time. The V gene is TRBV6-2 or TRBV6-3, the J gene TRBJ1-1, with 7 bases fitting TRBD1. V lost 3 bases and J lost 5; bases outside the gene matches: 9. From germline, CDR1 is MNHEY and CDR2 SVGEGT. The CDR3 length is 15 residues. The CDR3 DNA reads TGTGCCAGCAGTTATGTCTGGCAGGGGGGGACTGAAGCTTTCTTT. Translation: CASSYVWQGGTEAFF.

The gene calls are TRBV20-1 and TRBJ1-2, with D possibly TRBD1 on 5 matching bases. The ends were cut back, 5 bases at V and 13 bases at J, with 14 bases in the middle. Germline V gene data show CDR1 as DFQATT and CDR2 as SNEGSKA (reference sequence). This CDR3 spans 10 amino acids. CDR3 amino acids: CSALPQGTTF. CDR3 coding DNA: TGCAGTGCTCTTCCCCAGGGCACCACCTTC.

This chain connects TRBV6-6 to TRBJ2-7; a possible D gene is TRBD1 (6 bases). Germline-derived CDR1 and CDR2 are MNHNY and SVGAGI (reference sequence). Trimming removed 6 bases at V and 5 bases at J, with 14 bases between. This CDR3 contains 13 residues. CDR3 sequence (DNA): TGTGCCAGCAGCTTCGACAGGCGTCACGAGCAGTACTTC. It yields the protein CASSFDRRHEQYF.

The chain recombines TRBV28 with TRBJ2-1, with 8 bases that match TRBD2. The length of the CDR3 is 15 residues. V trimming: 10 bases; J trimming: 11 bases; junction bases outside the gene matches: 19. Germline CDR1 MDHEN, CDR2 SYDVKM. This CDR3 reads CAIYEGLAGMSKQFF. The DNA of the CDR3 is TGTGCCATCTACGAGGGGCTAGCGGGTATGTCCAAGCAGTTCTTC.

The chain uses TRBV4-3 and TRBJ2-1, with TRBD2 matching over 11 bases. The CDR3 is 14 amino acids. CDR1 and CDR2 from the germline V gene are LGHNA and YSLEER. V was clipped by 4 bases and J by 9 bases; unmatched bases: 5. The CDR3 protein is CASSRSGTSGEQFF. The CDR3 nucleotides read TGCGCCAGCAGCCGATCCGGGACTAGCGGTGAGCAGTTCTTC.

The V call is TRBV3-1 (or the pseudogene TRBV3-2), the J call TRBJ1-1; 10 bases align to TRBD1. The germline CDR1 and CDR2 sequences are LGHDT and YNNKEL (reference sequence). The CDR3 sequence is 15 residues long. J lost 2 bases, V lost 4 bases, and 4 bases had no gene match. The CDR3 here is CASSPRTGGNTEAFF. The CDR3 DNA follows: TGTGCCAGCAGCCCGAGGACAGGGGGAAACACTGAAGCTTTCTTT.

The chain is built from TRBV25-1 and TRBJ1-1; D gene unclear. Trimming removed 8 bases from V and 5 bases from J, with 15 bases in between. The CDR3 consists of 13 residues. The germline V gene encodes CDR1 MGHDK and CDR2 SYGVNS. The CDR3 region has the DNA TGTGCCAGCGGTCAGACTGGTGTGACTGAAGCTTTCTTT. It is translated as CASGQTGVTEAFF.